Below, 8 T cell receptor beta chains from the same sample are listed, as sequenced in a study of T cell repertoires in cytomegalovirus infection. A single record per CDR3 protein comes from TCRdb applying MiXCR to the reads. The data contain roughly 700,000 distinct CDR3 sequences, around 30% of them seen just once; the ten biggest clones take up roughly 18%. Their specific antigens are unknown. The sequenced sample was cultured PBMCs, obtained from culture after CMV antigen stimulation. The receptors come from a human donor in good health (CMV status not recorded). Some clones in this sample may be carry-over from other donors' samples.

This chain links TRBV6-5 with TRBJ1-6, with D unclear. Between the trimmed V and J ends, which lost 5 bases and 7 bases, there was a span of 9 bases. CDR3 length: 13 amino acids. Germline assignment: CDR1 MNHEY and CDR2 SVGAGI. The CDR3 DNA reads as TGTGCCAGCAGTCCAGCGGGGAATTCACCCCTCCACTTT. Its protein is CASSPAGNSPLHF.

This rearrangement joins TRBV24-1 to TRBJ2-1; D is unclear. V was shortened by 4 bases and J by 7 bases, with 7 bases between the two germline ends. From germline, CDR1 is KGHDR and CDR2 SFDVKD. CDR3 length: 12 amino acids. CDR3 in amino acids: CATSERANEQFF. DNA of the CDR3: TGTGCCACCAGTGAAAGAGCAAATGAGCAGTTCTTC.

CDR3 sequence reads: CASSQGPSTDTQYF. CDR3 in DNA: TGTGCCAGCAGCCAAGGGCCTAGCACAGATACGCAGTATTTT. The V gene is TRBV4-2, the J gene TRBJ2-3, with D unresolved. Germline CDR1 is LGHNA and CDR2 is YNFKEQ. The CDR3 runs to 14 residues. V was pared by 1 base and J by 0 bases, with 5 bases between.

The CDR3 spells CASTPPGTAGWETQYF. The CDR3 DNA sequence: TGTGCCAGCACCCCGCCCGGGACGGCAGGATGGGAGACCCAGTACTTC. The chain uses TRBV12-3 or TRBV12-4 and TRBJ2-5; D possibly matches TRBD1 or TRBD2 (5 bases each). The V end lost 7 bases, the J end lost 5 bases, and 23 bases lay between the germline ends. The CDR3 extends over 16 amino acids.

This clonotype was counted only a few times. This chain joins TRBV5-1 and TRBJ2-3; D uncertain. Germline values: CDR1 SGHRS, CDR2 YFSETQ. V was clipped by 0 bases and J by 2 bases, with 7 bases between them. This CDR3 has 14 residues. The CDR3 nucleotides read TGCGCCAGCAGCTTGGGTGACCTCACAGATACGCAGTATTTT. It is translated as CASSLGDLTDTQYF. Filled out from reference TRBV5-1 and TRBJ2-3, the complete variable domain reads KAGVTQTPRYLIKTRGQQVTLSCSPISGHRSVSWYQQTPGQGLQFLFEYFSETQRNKGNFPGRFSGRQFSNSRSEMNVSTLELGDSALYLCASSLGDLTDTQYFGPGTRLTVL.

The V call is TRBV20-1, the J call TRBJ2-3; 8 nucleotides agree with TRBD2. The CDR3 length is 13 residues. V was clipped by 4 bases and J by 5 bases; unmatched bases: 5. Germline-derived CDR1 and CDR2 are DFQATT and SNEGSKA (reference sequence). CDR3 protein: CSATGTRGDTQYF. In nucleotides, the CDR3 is TGCAGTGCTACCGGGACTAGAGGAGATACGCAGTATTTT.

This clonotype was counted ten times or more. The CDR3 loop is CASSFQGSVSYEQYF. The CDR3 DNA follows: TGTGCCAGCAGCTTTCAGGGTTCTGTCTCCTACGAGCAGTACTTC. The chain links TRBV7-2 to TRBJ2-7; tentatively, D is TRBD1 (5 bases). The germline V gene has CDR1 SGHTA and CDR2 FQGNSA. The ends were cut back, 3 bases at V and 0 bases at J, with 12 bases in the middle. This CDR3 region has 15 residues.

This clonotype was seen at least ten times. This chain uses TRBV7-2 with TRBJ2-5; no firm D call. With 5 bases removed from V and 4 bases from J, the gap between germline ends came to 14 bases. There are 14 residues in the CDR3. Germline V CDR1 and CDR2: SGHTA, FQGNSA. CDR3: CASSLRSNRETQYF. CDR3 nucleotides: TGTGCCAGCAGCCTCAGGTCGAACCGAGAGACCCAGTACTTC.